Listed below are T cell receptor beta chains from one sample, sequenced in a study of cytomegalovirus exposure and HLA in healthy donors. Produced via immunoSEQ multiplex PCR; TCRdb's table is partial and in-frame only. This sample has 95,000 to 150,000 clones, with 65% to 85% found just once. Sequenced: PBMCs. All receptors come from a man aged 45-65 years in good health and CMV-seronegative. Both conserved end residues are part of each CDR3. The order of the fields is clone size, J gene, V gene, D gene, CDR3 protein, CDR3 DNA. The D gene is left open where the match is weak. Size is stated for part of the rows, as once, few or many counts, or as a class when the clone is expanded.

size: NA; J: TRBJ2-2; V: TRBV30; D: TRBD2; CDR3: CAWTTSGGYDTGELFF; DNA: TGTGCCTGGACGACTAGCGGGGGGTACGACACCGGGGAGCTGTTTTTT
size: NA; J: TRBJ2-1; V: TRBV11-3; D: TRBD2; CDR3: CASSLYSGPNNEQFF; DNA: TGTGCCAGCAGCTTATATAGCGGGCCTAACAATGAGCAGTTCTTC
size: NA; J: TRBJ2-3; V: TRBV19; D: TRBD2; CDR3: CASSPQTSGVSTDTQYF; DNA: TGTGCCAGTAGCCCCCAGACTAGCGGGGTAAGCACAGATACGCAGTATTTT
size: once; J: TRBJ1-5; V: TRBV4-2; D: NA; CDR3: CASSQERVGEPQHF; DNA: TGTGCCAGCAGCCAAGAGAGAGTAGGGGAACCCCAGCATTTT
size: few; J: TRBJ2-7; V: TRBV13; D: TRBD1; CDR3: CASSQDRAYEQYF; DNA: TGTGCCAGCAGCCAAGACAGGGCCTACGAGCAGTACTTC
size: once; J: TRBJ1-6; V: TRBV9; D: NA; CDR3: CASSVHGSSPLHF; DNA: TGTGCCAGCAGCGTGCACGGGAGTTCACCCCTCCACTTT
size: NA; J: TRBJ2-1; V: TRBV4-3; D: TRBD2; CDR3: CASSQEFGTTNEQFF; DNA: TGCGCCAGCAGCCAAGAGTTTGGGACTACGAATGAGCAGTTCTTC
size: few; J: TRBJ1-1; V: TRBV6-5; D: NA; CDR3: CASSYSADTEAFF; DNA: TGTGCCAGCAGTTACTCGGCGGACACTGAAGCTTTCTTT
size: NA; J: TRBJ1-1; V: TRBV7-8; D: NA; CDR3: CASSLWVGQLVAEAFF; DNA: TGTGCCAGCAGCTTATGGGTTGGACAGCTAGTCGCTGAAGCTTTCTTT
size: NA; J: TRBJ2-1; V: TRBV28; D: NA; CDR3: CASSSGTSRYNEQFF; DNA: TGTGCCAGCAGTTCCGGGACATCACGTTACAATGAGCAGTTCTTC
size: once; J: TRBJ2-7; V: TRBV29-1; D: TRBD1; CDR3: CSVEAGQGSYEQYF; DNA: TGCAGCGTTGAAGCTGGACAGGGGTCCTACGAGCAGTACTTC